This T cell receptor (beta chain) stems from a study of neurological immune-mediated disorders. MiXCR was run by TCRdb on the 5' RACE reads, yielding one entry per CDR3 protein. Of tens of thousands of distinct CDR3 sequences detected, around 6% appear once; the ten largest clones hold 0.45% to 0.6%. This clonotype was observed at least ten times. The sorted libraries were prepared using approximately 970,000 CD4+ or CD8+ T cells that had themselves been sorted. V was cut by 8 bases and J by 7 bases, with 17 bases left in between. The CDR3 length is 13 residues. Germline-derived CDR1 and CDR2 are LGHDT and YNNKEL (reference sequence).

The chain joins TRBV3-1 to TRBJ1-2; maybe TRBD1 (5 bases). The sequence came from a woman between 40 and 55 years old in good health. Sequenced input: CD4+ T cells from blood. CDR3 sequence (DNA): TGTGCCAGCGTCGGTGACTCTGGGGGTGGCTACACCTTC. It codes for CASVGDSGGGYTF.